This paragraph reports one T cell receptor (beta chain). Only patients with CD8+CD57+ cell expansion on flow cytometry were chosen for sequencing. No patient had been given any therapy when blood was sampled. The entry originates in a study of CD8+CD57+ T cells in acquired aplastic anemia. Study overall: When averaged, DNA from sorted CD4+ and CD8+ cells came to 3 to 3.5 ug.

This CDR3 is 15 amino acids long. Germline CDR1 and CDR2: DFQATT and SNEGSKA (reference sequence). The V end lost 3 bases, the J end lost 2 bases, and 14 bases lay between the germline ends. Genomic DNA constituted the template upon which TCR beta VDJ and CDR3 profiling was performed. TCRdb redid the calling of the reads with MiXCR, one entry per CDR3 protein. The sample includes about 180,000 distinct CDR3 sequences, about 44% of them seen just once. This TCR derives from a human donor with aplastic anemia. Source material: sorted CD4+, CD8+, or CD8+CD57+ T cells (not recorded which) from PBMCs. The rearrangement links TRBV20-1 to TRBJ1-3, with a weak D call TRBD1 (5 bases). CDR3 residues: CSASQGLGAGNTIYF. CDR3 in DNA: TGCAGTGCTAGCCAGGGACTAGGGGCTGGAAACACCATATATTTT.